The 2 T cell receptor beta chains below all came from one sample that was sequenced in a study of T-cell memory formation after mild COVID-19. TCRdb ran MiXCR on the 5' RACE reads and lists one entry per CDR3 protein. The sample holds about 84,000 distinct CDR3 sequences, 11% to 15% seen once. Sequencing used PBMCs or a T cell subset sorted from them (not recorded which). The receptors originated from an adult woman who had mild COVID-19 (a few samples of this study predate the infection). Cell type and time point are not known.

This clonotype was observed at least ten times. This chain uses TRBV7-9 with TRBJ2-3, with D tentatively TRBD1 (6 bases). The CDR3 length is 15 residues. Trimming cost V 5 bases and J 2 bases, with 14 bases left between them. From germline, CDR1 is SEHNR and CDR2 FQNEAQ (reference sequence). The CDR3 sequence is CASSTDSYFTDTQYF. As DNA, the CDR3 is TGTGCCAGCAGCACGGACAGTTATTTCACAGATACGCAGTATTTT.

V gene TRBV5-1 combines with J gene TRBJ1-2; D gene uncertain. Trimming pared 4 bases from V and 4 bases from J, leaving 11 bases between. The V gene's germline CDR1 is SGHRS and CDR2 YFSETQ. The CDR3 runs to 13 residues. The DNA of the CDR3 is TGCGCCAGCAGCAGTCAGGCAATCTATGGCTACACCTTC. Its protein is CASSSQAIYGYTF.